Below, 20 T cell receptor beta chains from the same sample are listed, as sequenced in a study of vaccination and CD4 T cells after COVID-19. These receptors lack a known antigen. Indicated treatment: roughly 10-day PBMC culture with coronavirus spike peptide pools or control peptides (ViraFEST assay). The unexposed donor gave CD4+ T cells before the COVID-19 pandemic (2011-2018). Once obtained from cultured CD4+ T cells, the DNA was sequenced using the Oncomine TCR Beta short-read assay. In TCRdb, the PCR reads were re-called with MiXCR into one record per CDR3 protein. The sample includes thousands of distinct CDR3 sequences, 60% of them seen just once. Material for sequencing was CD4+ T cells from blood, cultured in vitro. The source is a human donor in good health.

The genes are TRBV7-2 and TRBJ2-3; no clear D. Germline loops: CDR1 SGHTA, CDR2 FQGNSA. V lost 4 bases to trimming and J lost 2 bases, with 4 bases between them. The CDR3 is made up of 12 amino acids. CDR3 in DNA: TGTGCCAGCAGCTCCTACACAGATACGCAGTATTTT. This codes for CASSSYTDTQYF.

J is TRBJ2-1 and V is TRBV11-3; 9 bases are shared with TRBD2. The germline V gene has CDR1 SGHNT and CDR2 YENEEA. CDR3 length equals 17 residues. Trimming took 4 bases from V and 8 from J; bases not matched to a gene: 15. The CDR3 loop reads CASSSHPPGLAGDEQFF. In nucleotides, the CDR3 is TGTGCCAGCAGCTCGCATCCTCCGGGACTAGCAGGGGATGAGCAGTTCTTC.

This clonotype showed up just a few times. The chain couples TRBV20-1 to TRBJ2-7; TRBD2 might be the D (5 bases). V was shortened by 3 bases and J by 9 bases, with 15 bases between the two germline ends. The CDR3 is made up of 12 amino acids. Germline V gene data show CDR1 as DFQATT and CDR2 as SNEGSKA (reference sequence). This CDR3 is CSASAYGAGQYF. In DNA, the CDR3 is TGCAGTGCTAGCGCGTATGGTGCGGGGCAGTACTTC.

There are a few counts of this clonotype. The chain carries TRBV6-5 and TRBJ1-2; D may be TRBD1 (6 bases). Trimming stripped 1 base from V and 8 bases from J, with 17 bases between. In germline, CDR1 is MNHEY, CDR2 SVGAGI. This CDR3 contains 15 residues. CDR3 region: CASSYFPGHSGGYTF. The CDR3 nucleotides are TGTGCCAGCAGTTACTTTCCGGGACACTCGGGAGGCTACACCTTC.

The chain couples TRBV7-9 to TRBJ1-1; D not certain. Germline lookup yields CDR1 SEHNR and CDR2 FQNEAQ (reference sequence). Between the trimmed V and J ends, which lost 1 base and 0 bases, there was a span of 3 bases. There are 13 residues in the CDR3. The DNA for the CDR3 is TGTGCCAGCAGCTTAGATATGAACACTGAAGCTTTCTTT. Amino acids: CASSLDMNTEAFF.

This clonotype was counted only a few times. The rearrangement links TRBV6-1 to TRBJ1-1; D possibly corresponds to TRBD1 (5 bases). The germline V gene has CDR1 MNHNS and CDR2 SASEGT. The V end lost 1 base, the J end lost 5 bases, and 11 bases lay between the germline ends. The CDR3 contains 14 residues. Here the CDR3 reads CASSEEGRVTEAFF. The DNA of the CDR3 is TGTGCCAGCAGTGAAGAGGGCAGGGTGACTGAAGCTTTCTTT.

V usage is TRBV7-9 and J usage is TRBJ2-7, with D unclear. Germline V gives CDR1 SEHNR, CDR2 FQNEAQ (reference sequence). The CDR3 has 15 residues. The germline V and J ends were trimmed by 1 base and 0 bases, with 10 bases remaining between them. The CDR3 nucleotides read TGTGCCAGCAGCTTAGGAAGCAGAGCCTCCTACGAGCAGTACTTC. This translates into CASSLGSRASYEQYF.

V and J are TRBV20-1 and TRBJ2-7; 8 bases line up with TRBD1. The CDR3 runs 14 residues. J lost 4 bases, V lost 3 bases, and 8 bases had no gene match. The V gene's germline CDR1 is DFQATT and CDR2 SNEGSKA (reference sequence). Here the CDR3 DNA reads TGCAGTGCTAGGACAGGGGCTATGGGATACGAGCAGTACTTC. It yields the protein CSARTGAMGYEQYF.

This CDR3 reads CASSAPGGENEKLFF. For the CDR3, the DNA is TGTGCCAGCAGTGCGCCAGGGGGCGAAAATGAAAAACTGTTTTTT. This sequence joins TRBV28 and TRBJ1-4; 8 bases map to TRBD1. This CDR3 region has 15 residues. Looked up from germline, CDR1 is MDHEN and CDR2 is SYDVKM. J gave up 5 bases and V 5 bases, and 7 bases lay outside the gene matches.

This clonotype was recorded a few times. This chain uses TRBV6-1 with TRBJ2-2, with D tentatively TRBD1 or TRBD2 (5 bases each). The CDR3 has 15 residues. Germline values: CDR1 MNHNS, CDR2 SASEGT. Deletions cut 3 bases from V and 4 bases from J, with 12 bases between. The CDR3 coding sequence is TGTGCCAGCAGTGATGGGGCAGGGACCACCGGGGAGCTGTTTTTT. It is translated as CASSDGAGTTGELFF.

This clonotype appeared a few times. The chain joins TRBV7-3 to TRBJ2-5; possible D gene TRBD2, 5 bases. The CDR3 spans 14 residues. Germline V CDR1 and CDR2: SGHTA, FQGTGA. Between the trimmed V and J ends, which lost 5 bases and 4 bases, there was a span of 14 bases. CDR3 in amino acids: CASSPTREGETQYF. CDR3 coding DNA: TGTGCCAGCAGCCCCACACGGGAAGGAGAGACCCAGTACTTC.

This clonotype was counted a few times. V and J are TRBV20-1 and TRBJ1-2; TRBD1 might be the D (6 bases). CDR1 DFQATT and CDR2 SNEGSKA come from the germline V gene (reference sequence). The CDR3 spans 15 residues. V was shortened by 1 base and J by 5 bases, with 17 bases between the two germline ends. DNA for the CDR3: TGCAGTGCTAGAGCGAGATTGGGGGCGAATTATGGCTACACCTTC. This encodes CSARARLGANYGYTF.

This clonotype was observed once. The genes are TRBV7-7 and TRBJ2-5; 10 bases agree with TRBD1. This CDR3 comprises 16 residues. The V and J ends lost 5 bases and 5 bases, in that order; junction bases with no gene match: 11. Germline values: CDR1 SSHAT, CDR2 FNYEAQ (reference sequence). CDR3 sequence: CASSGQRGTGEETQYF. The CDR3, as DNA: TGTGCCAGCAGCGGGCAACGTGGGACAGGGGAGGAGACCCAGTACTTC.

This chain connects TRBV10-3 to TRBJ2-7, with 9 positions matching TRBD1. Germline values: CDR1 ENHRY, CDR2 SYGVKD. V dropped 6 bases and J dropped 2; count of bases not matched to a gene: 11. CDR3 length: 16 amino acids. CDR3 sequence reads: CAISRRDRESTYEQYF. The CDR3 nucleotides read TGTGCCATCAGCCGTCGGGACAGGGAAAGCACCTACGAGCAGTACTTC.

The chain has TRBV6-1 and TRBJ2-7; 14 bases fit TRBD2. The CDR3 length is 15 residues. Germline loops: CDR1 MNHNS, CDR2 SASEGT. The J segment lost 4 bases and the V segment lost 6 bases, leaving 5 bases of the junction unmatched. The CDR3 coding sequence is TGTGCCAGCAGGCCGGGACTAGCGGGAGTATACGAGCAGTACTTC. Translated, it gives CASRPGLAGVYEQYF.

The V gene is TRBV7-2, the J gene TRBJ1-6, with D hard to call. This CDR3 comprises 12 residues. The V end was cut by 8 bases, the J end by 8 bases, with 10 bases between. Germline loops: CDR1 SGHTA, CDR2 FQGNSA. CDR3 sequence: CASEGWDSPLHF. The CDR3 coding sequence is TGTGCCAGCGAGGGTTGGGATTCACCCCTCCACTTT.

This chain uses TRBV10-3 with TRBJ2-7; D is possibly TRBD2 (5 bases). The V gene's germline CDR1 is ENHRY and CDR2 SYGVKD. The CDR3 is 13 amino acids. Trimming left V 4 bases short and J 5 bases short, with 12 bases between. In nucleotides, the CDR3 is TGTGCCATCAGTGGAGGGATGGGAAACGAGCAGTACTTC. Translation gives CAISGGMGNEQYF.

As concerns this clonotype: One junction end disagrees with the germline gene, perhaps due to a read error. The chain links TRBV7-2 to TRBJ2-7, with D uncertain. Germline V CDR1 and CDR2: SGHTA, FQGNSA. The CDR3 has 14 residues. The CDR3 reads CASSLNARAYGQYF. CDR3 DNA: TGTGCCAGCAGCTTAAATGCCAGAGCCTACGGGCAGTACTTC.

This clonotype was detected a few times. The chain recombines TRBV20-1 with TRBJ1-6; maybe TRBD1 (5 bases). Looked up from germline, CDR1 is DFQATT and CDR2 is SNEGSKA (reference sequence). This CDR3 is 18 amino acids long. The V end lost 0 bases, the J end lost 8 bases, and 23 bases lay between the germline ends. In DNA form, the CDR3 reads TGCAGTGCTAGAGATAATTCAAGGGAAGATCCGGGGGATTCACCCCTCCACTTT. Translated, it gives CSARDNSREDPGDSPLHF.

Only a few counts were recorded for this clonotype. This chain connects TRBV6-5 to TRBJ2-5; 9 nucleotides line up with TRBD2. The junction had 8 bases not matched to a gene; V was cut back by 4 bases and J by 2 bases. The germline V gene has CDR1 MNHEY and CDR2 SVGAGI. The CDR3 has 16 amino acids. This CDR3 reads CASSSALAGMQETQYF. CDR3 coding DNA: TGTGCCAGCAGTTCGGCGCTAGCGGGGATGCAAGAGACCCAGTACTTC.